This entry is about one T cell receptor (beta chain). Trimming stripped 2 bases from V and 5 bases from J, with 9 bases between. This CDR3 is built from 13 residues. The germline V gene has CDR1 MDHEN and CDR2 SYDVKM. The repertoire was sequenced with immunoSEQ multiplex PCR; TCRdb's copy has only in-frame clones and lacks some. Here the sample spans roughly 300,000 clones, about 90% being singletons. This sample was included in a study of blood T cell repertoires in COVID-19. The origin of this receptor is a woman in her thirties with COVID-19, enrolled during active disease. Sequenced material: peripheral blood. The genes are TRBV28 and TRBJ1-2; D call uncertain. CDR3 in DNA: TGTGCCAGCAGTTTAAGAGGAGGGTATGGCTACACCTTC. Translation gives CASSLRGGYGYTF.